Only a few counts were recorded for the clone carrying this T cell receptor (beta chain). What it binds is unknown. RNA transcripts were the template for amplifying TCR beta CDR3 regions. Using the HTBI primer set, a first-round RT-PCR was run on the TCR CDR3. TCRdb reprocessed the multiplex PCR reads with MiXCR, giving one entry per CDR3 protein. Of some 200,000 distinct CDR3 sequences in the sample, about a sixth were seen once. Among the patients, aged 18 to 65, hyperthyroidism was newly diagnosed and had lasted under 2 months. PBMCs stemmed from about 9.7 ml fresh peripheral blood. The data stem from a study of T cells in Graves' hyperthyroidism and ophthalmopathy. Regarding the study as a whole: Stable hyperthyroidism was separated from ophthalmopathy by a model based on 13 V-J features.

Trimming cost V 2 bases and J 0 bases, with 3 bases left between them. Germline-derived CDR1 and CDR2 are SGHRS and YFSETQ. The CDR3 loop spans 14 amino acids. Sequencing was carried out using blood. The sequence came from a man aged 50 to 59 with Graves' hyperthyroidism. The V gene is TRBV5-1, the J gene TRBJ2-6, with unresolved D. Here the CDR3 reads CASSFPSGANVLTF. In nucleotides, the CDR3 is TGCGCCAGCAGCTTCCCCTCTGGGGCCAACGTCCTGACTTTC. Using reference TRBV5-1 and TRBJ2-6 for the parts outside the CDR3, the full variable domain is KAGVTQTPRYLIKTRGQQVTLSCSPISGHRSVSWYQQTPGQGLQFLFEYFSETQRNKGNFPGRFSGRQFSNSRSEMNVSTLELGDSALYLCASSFPSGANVLTFGAGSRLTVL.